Listed below are T cell receptor beta chains from one sample, sequenced in a study of cytomegalovirus exposure and HLA in healthy donors. Generated by immunoSEQ multiplex PCR, the TCRdb table keeps only in-frame clones and is missing some. This specimen shows about 58,000 clones; the ten leading clones hold less than 2.5%. The material sequenced was PBMCs. These receptors were taken from a young woman in good health and CMV-seronegative. The CDR3 runs from the conserved cysteine through the conserved F or W. The D gene is left open where the match is weak.

CDR3 DNA: TGTGCCAGCAGCTTAGATAACAGGGTGAACACTGAAGCTTTCTTT
CDR3 protein: CASSLDNRVNTEAFF
CDR3 length: 15
V gene: TRBV7-9
J gene: TRBJ1-1
D gene: -

CDR3 DNA: TGCGCCAGCAGCTTGGAGCGGGGGCTAAGGGAATTCAACACTGAAGCTTTCTTT
CDR3 protein: CASSLERGLREFNTEAFF
CDR3 length: 18
V gene: TRBV5-1
J gene: TRBJ1-1
D gene: -

CDR3 DNA: TGTGCCAGCATGTTAGCGGGGGGGCGGCTTACGCAGTATTTT
CDR3 protein: CASMLAGGRLTQYF
CDR3 length: 14
V gene: TRBV2
J gene: TRBJ2-3
D gene: TRBD2

CDR3 DNA: TGTGCCAGCTCACCACCGCCGGGACAGGGAGTGTACAATGAGCAGTTCTTC
CDR3 protein: CASSPPPGQGVYNEQFF
CDR3 length: 17
V gene: TRBV18
J gene: TRBJ2-1
D gene: TRBD1

CDR3 DNA: TGCGCCAGCAGCCCAACCCTCACAGGGTTGGGCACTGAAGCTTTCTTT
CDR3 protein: CASSPTLTGLGTEAFF
CDR3 length: 16
V gene: TRBV5-1
J gene: TRBJ1-1
D gene: -

CDR3 DNA: TGCGCCAGCAGCTCTCCGGACAGGGGAGAGACCCAGTACTTC
CDR3 protein: CASSSPDRGETQYF
CDR3 length: 14
V gene: TRBV5-1
J gene: TRBJ2-5
D gene: TRBD1

CDR3 DNA: TGTGCCAGCAGCTCTCTTCAGGGGGAAGGTGAAAAACTGTTTTTT
CDR3 protein: CASSSLQGEGEKLFF
CDR3 length: 15
V gene: TRBV9
J gene: TRBJ1-4
D gene: TRBD1

CDR3 DNA: TGCGCCAGCAGCACCGGACTAGCGGGAGGGCTTGGATACGAGCAGTACTTC
CDR3 protein: CASSTGLAGGLGYEQYF
CDR3 length: 17
V gene: TRBV5-1
J gene: TRBJ2-7
D gene: TRBD2

CDR3 DNA: TGTGCCAGCAGCCCGCGGTACACTGAAGCTTTCTTT
CDR3 protein: CASSPRYTEAFF
CDR3 length: 12
V gene: TRBV28
J gene: TRBJ1-1
D gene: -

CDR3 DNA: TGTGCCAGCAGTTATCAGGGGCTACCCTACGAGCAGTACTTC
CDR3 protein: CASSYQGLPYEQYF
CDR3 length: 14
V gene: TRBV6-5
J gene: TRBJ2-7
D gene: -

CDR3 DNA: TGTGCCAGCAGCGTACAGGGGGCAGGTGGCTACACCTTC
CDR3 protein: CASSVQGAGGYTF
CDR3 length: 13
V gene: TRBV11-2
J gene: TRBJ1-2
D gene: TRBD1

CDR3 DNA: TGTGCCTGGACCCGACGGTGGGGCACACGCGGAGCTTTCTTT
CDR3 protein: CAWTRRWGTRGAFF
CDR3 length: 14
V gene: TRBV30
J gene: TRBJ1-1
D gene: -

CDR3 DNA: TGTGCCAGCAGCTTAGGGGGGGGGCAGGAAGCTTTCTTT
CDR3 protein: CASSLGGGQEAFF
CDR3 length: 13
V gene: TRBV7-9
J gene: TRBJ1-1
D gene: -

CDR3 DNA: TGCGCCAGCGGGGGGGCCCCAGGAGATACGCAGTATTTT
CDR3 protein: CASGGAPGDTQYF
CDR3 length: 13
V gene: TRBV4-1
J gene: TRBJ2-3
D gene: -

CDR3 DNA: TGTGCCGGCTATAGCGGAGCCTCCGACAATGAGCAGTTCTTC
CDR3 protein: CAGYSGASDNEQFF
CDR3 length: 14
V gene: TRBV30
J gene: TRBJ2-1
D gene: -

CDR3 DNA: TGTGCCAGCAGCTACACCTCCGGGACAGGGGGCGGTGAGCAGTACTTC
CDR3 protein: CASSYTSGTGGGEQYF
CDR3 length: 16
V gene: TRBV7-2
J gene: TRBJ2-7
D gene: TRBD1

CDR3 DNA: TGCAGTGCTTACAGGGCTGGCTACACCTTC
CDR3 protein: CSAYRAGYTF
CDR3 length: 10
V gene: TRBV20-1
J gene: TRBJ1-2
D gene: -

CDR3 DNA: TGTGCCAGCAGCCCGAGGACAGGTCAGACTTCACCCCTCCACTTT
CDR3 protein: CASSPRTGQTSPLHF
CDR3 length: 15
V gene: TRBV5-4
J gene: TRBJ1-6
D gene: TRBD1

CDR3 DNA: TGCGCCAGCAGCTTGGAAGGGGCTGACACCGGGGAGCTGTTTTTT
CDR3 protein: CASSLEGADTGELFF
CDR3 length: 15
V gene: TRBV5-1
J gene: TRBJ2-2
D gene: -

CDR3 DNA: TGCGCCAGCAGCAGGATGACAGGGGGCTTCGACAATGAGCAGTTCTTC
CDR3 protein: CASSRMTGGFDNEQFF
CDR3 length: 16
V gene: TRBV5-1
J gene: TRBJ2-1
D gene: TRBD1

CDR3 DNA: TGCGCCAGCAGCGTGGCTAGCGGCCAAGAGACCCAGTACTTC
CDR3 protein: CASSVASGQETQYF
CDR3 length: 14
V gene: TRBV5-1
J gene: TRBJ2-5
D gene: TRBD2

CDR3 DNA: TGTGCCAGCAGTTCCCCGGGTAACACCATATATTTT
CDR3 protein: CASSSPGNTIYF
CDR3 length: 12
V gene: TRBV6-1
J gene: TRBJ1-3
D gene: -